Following are 25 T cell receptor beta chains from one sample sequenced in a study of T cell repertoires in cytomegalovirus infection. Via MiXCR, TCRdb re-called the reads, giving one row per CDR3 protein. The sample carries about 310,000 distinct CDR3 sequences, 15% to 20% recorded once. Sequencing was carried out using PBMCs. The receptors derive from a human donor in good health (CMV status not recorded). Some clones in this sample may be carry-over from other donors' samples.

V is TRBV18 and J is TRBJ2-5, with 9 bases lining up with TRBD1. The CDR3 covers 15 residues. The germline gives CDR1 KGHSH, CDR2 LQKENI. Trimming removed 3 bases from V and 5 bases from J; junction bases left unmatched: 7. CDR3 sequence (DNA): TGTGCCAGCTCACCCATACCCGGACAGGGGGAGACCCAGTACTTC. It yields the protein CASSPIPGQGETQYF.

This clonotype was seen at least ten times. The chain couples TRBV12-3 or TRBV12-4 to TRBJ1-1; D gene unclear. CDR3 length: 15 residues. Trimming took off 2 bases at V and 0 bases at J, with 10 bases between the two ends. The CDR3 DNA sequence: TGTGCCAGCAGTTTACCGGGGATAATGAACACTGAAGCTTTCTTT. Protein product: CASSLPGIMNTEAFF.

Turning to this clonotype: A read error may explain this, as a much larger clone is one base away. The V and J genes are TRBV7-2 and TRBJ2-2, with D uncertain. Germline V gene data show CDR1 as SGHTA and CDR2 as FQGNSA. The CDR3 extends over 14 amino acids. CDR3 region: CPSSLEASTGELFF. Written as DNA, the CDR3 is TGTCCCAGCAGCTTAGAGGCCTCAACCGGGGAGCTGTTTTTT.

The gene calls are TRBV2 and TRBJ2-1; D perhaps matches TRBD1 (5 bases). From germline, CDR1 is SNHLY and CDR2 FYNNEI. This CDR3 is built from 14 residues. Between the trimmed V and J ends, which lost 8 bases and 3 bases, there was a span of 14 bases. Written as DNA, the CDR3 is TGTGCCAGCCGATGGACATTTGTCTACAATGAGCAGTTCTTC. As protein: CASRWTFVYNEQFF.

The CDR3: CASSEKRGSYNEQFF. The CDR3 DNA is TGTGCCAGCAGTGAAAAGCGGGGGAGTTACAATGAGCAGTTCTTC. The rearrangement joins TRBV2 to TRBJ2-1; 8 nucleotides align to TRBD2. The CDR3 extends over 15 amino acids. The trim removed 2 bases at V and 4 bases at J, leaving 4 bases unmatched. Germline-derived CDR1 and CDR2 are SNHLY and FYNNEI.

This clonotype was found a few times. J is TRBJ1-6 and V is TRBV5-1; D gene unclear. V was clipped by 0 bases and J by 6 bases, with 13 bases between them. The CDR3 length is 16 residues. Looked up from germline, CDR1 is SGHRS and CDR2 is YFSETQ. The CDR3 DNA reads TGCGCCAGCAGCTTGGTTCCGAATACCCGTAATTCACCCCTCCACTTT. Protein sequence: CASSLVPNTRNSPLHF.

V gene TRBV12-3 or TRBV12-4 combines with J gene TRBJ1-4; 7 bases map to TRBD1. CDR3 length: 14 residues. The V segment lost 6 bases and the J segment 4 bases; nucleotides outside the gene matches: 5. The CDR3 is CASRTQGFNEKLFF. Written as DNA, the CDR3 is TGTGCCAGCAGGACACAGGGGTTTAATGAAAAACTGTTTTTT.

Many counts were recorded for this clonotype. The CDR3 DNA is TGTGCCAGCACCTTACGGCGCGGGAAAAGCACAGATACGCAGTATTTT. Protein: CASTLRRGKSTDTQYF. V usage is TRBV6-2 or TRBV6-3 and J usage is TRBJ2-3; possible D gene TRBD2, 6 bases. The CDR3 extends over 16 amino acids. Trimming took 7 bases from V and 0 from J, leaving 17 bases between them. Germline V lookup: CDR1 MNHEY, CDR2 SVGEGT.

This clonotype was picked up many times. The J gene is TRBJ1-1, the V gene TRBV7-2; 8 bases line up with TRBD1. Per germline, CDR1 SGHTA and CDR2 FQGNSA. This CDR3 spans 14 amino acids. Unmatched junction bases numbered 3, after V lost 3 bases and J lost 3 bases. Here the CDR3 reads CASSFQGADTEAFF. The DNA of the CDR3 is TGTGCCAGCAGCTTCCAGGGGGCTGACACTGAAGCTTTCTTT.

This clonotype was observed a few times. This chain connects TRBV23-1 to TRBJ2-4; no clear D gene. TRBV23-1 is classed as an ORF, of uncertain function. Trimming stripped 0 bases from V and 0 bases from J, with 15 bases between. This CDR3 is built from 18 residues. In DNA form, the CDR3 reads TGCGCCAGCAGTCAATCCGAAACTGATGATTTAGCCAAAAACATTCAGTACTTC. This codes for CASSQSETDDLAKNIQYF.

This clonotype has at least ten counts. The chain combines TRBV20-1 with TRBJ2-5; 10 positions agree with TRBD2. CDR3 length: 18 amino acids. Looked up from germline, CDR1 is DFQATT and CDR2 is SNEGSKA (reference sequence). The junction had 18 bases not matched to a gene; V was cut back by 6 bases and J by 2 bases. CDR3 region: CSALSLAGATLSQETQYF. DNA of the CDR3: TGCAGTGCCCTGTCCCTAGCGGGGGCAACATTAAGTCAAGAGACCCAGTACTTC.

The J gene is TRBJ2-7, the V gene TRBV7-2; the D gene is possibly TRBD1 (6 bases). The CDR3 is 13 amino acids. Germline assignment: CDR1 SGHTA and CDR2 FQGNSA. The germline V and J ends were trimmed by 5 bases and 4 bases, with 12 bases remaining between them. The CDR3 DNA is TGTGCCAGCAGCGTCGGGACAACTTACGAGCAGTACTTC. This translates into CASSVGTTYEQYF.

This clonotype was detected a few times. The chain combines TRBV5-5 with TRBJ1-5, with D hard to call. The V and J ends lost 4 bases and 0 bases respectively, with 14 bases between them. Per the germline V gene, CDR1 is SGHKS and CDR2 is YYEKEE (reference sequence). The CDR3 has 16 amino acids. The CDR3 here is CASSMLPRYSNQPQHF. The DNA of the CDR3 is TGTGCCAGCAGCATGTTACCGCGCTATAGCAATCAGCCCCAGCATTTT.

This clonotype was found many times. CDR3 nucleotide sequence: TGTGCCAGCTCACCTGCAGGGGGAGTCAGGGAGACCCAGTACTTC. It yields the protein CASSPAGGVRETQYF. V and J are TRBV18 and TRBJ2-5, with 7 bases identical to TRBD1. Germline CDR1 and CDR2: KGHSH and LQKENI. The CDR3 spans 15 residues. V shed 3 bases and J 5 bases; nucleotides not matched to a gene: 9.

This clonotype was observed a handful of times. The chain employs TRBV6-1 and TRBJ1-1; possibly TRBD1 for D (5 bases). CDR3 size: 14 residues. V lost 6 bases, J lost 8 bases, and 19 bases lay in between. Per the germline V gene, CDR1 is MNHNS and CDR2 is SASEGT. The CDR3 region has the DNA TGTGCCAGCAGGGAGGCGGGGCAGAGCGGCGAAGCTTTCTTT. It translates to CASREAGQSGEAFF.

Ten or more counts support this clonotype. The J gene is TRBJ2-1, the V gene TRBV19; 7 bases align to TRBD1. The V segment lost 6 bases and the J segment 0 bases; nucleotides outside the gene matches: 17. The CDR3 sequence is 19 residues long. The germline V gene has CDR1 LNHDA and CDR2 SQIVND (reference sequence). The CDR3 spells CASSGTDSLLLSSYNEQFF. For the CDR3, the DNA is TGTGCCAGTAGCGGGACAGATAGCCTACTTCTCAGCTCCTACAATGAGCAGTTCTTC.

This clonotype has a count of ten or more. The chain has TRBV27 and TRBJ1-6; D call uncertain. The CDR3 has 16 residues. Germline assignment: CDR1 MNHEY and CDR2 SMNVEV (reference sequence). The V end was cut by 5 bases, the J end by 7 bases, with 18 bases between. The CDR3 DNA follows: TGTGCCAGCAGTCCTGACACCCTGGTGGGGAATTCACCCCTCCACTTT. Translation: CASSPDTLVGNSPLHF.

This clonotype has a handful of counts. This chain uses TRBV20-1 with TRBJ2-1; 9 bases are a match to TRBD1. The CDR3 runs 15 residues. The V gene end was trimmed by 5 bases and the J gene end by 6 bases; junction bases not matched to a gene: 11. The germline CDR1 and CDR2 sequences are DFQATT and SNEGSKA (reference sequence). CDR3 DNA: TGCAGTGCTCCTCAAGCGGGGACAGGGTCCAATGAGCAGTTCTTC. This codes for CSAPQAGTGSNEQFF.

In this sample, this clonotype turned up many times. V and J are TRBV7-9 and TRBJ2-5; no clear D. This CDR3 is built from 14 residues. Deletions cut 0 bases from V and 5 bases from J, with 10 bases between. Germline-derived CDR1 and CDR2 are SEHNR and FQNEAQ (reference sequence). The CDR3 spells CASSLALGFETQYF. Written as DNA, the CDR3 is TGTGCCAGCAGCTTAGCGCTGGGGTTTGAGACCCAGTACTTC. The full variable domain, in which reference TRBV7-9 and TRBJ2-5 provide the parts outside the CDR3, is DTGVSQNPRHKITKRGQNVTFRCDPISEHNRLYWYRQTLGQGPEFLTYFQNEAQLEKSRLLSDRFSAERPKGSFSTLEIQRTEQGDSAMYLCASSLALGFETQYFGPGTRLLVL.

This chain joins TRBV2 and TRBJ1-2, with TRBD1 as a possible D gene (5 bases). Germline CDR1 SNHLY, CDR2 FYNNEI. The V end lost 7 bases, the J end lost 7 bases, and 10 bases lay between the germline ends. This CDR3 spans 11 amino acids. The CDR3 DNA is TGTGCCAGCAAGATCGGGGGTGGCTACACCTTC. Its protein product is CASKIGGGYTF.

At least ten counts were recorded for this clonotype. The chain employs TRBV28 and TRBJ1-6; 7 nucleotides line up with TRBD1. Per germline, CDR1 MDHEN and CDR2 SYDVKM. The V segment lost 5 bases and the J segment 8 bases; nucleotides outside the gene matches: 15. The CDR3 spans 17 residues. CDR3 DNA sequence: TGTGCCAGCAGTCCCACCCCAATGGGACAGTTAGATTCACCCCTCCACTTT. This gives the protein CASSPTPMGQLDSPLHF.

The chain recombines TRBV7-6 with TRBJ1-4; tentatively, D is TRBD1 (6 bases). The length of the CDR3 is 15 residues. V dropped 5 bases and J dropped 1 base, with 11 bases sitting between them. The germline V gene encodes CDR1 SGHVS and CDR2 FNYEAQ. This CDR3 reads CASSLLGGTNEKLFF. The CDR3 DNA reads TGTGCCAGCAGCCTCCTAGGGGGAACTAATGAAAAACTGTTTTTT.

This clonotype was seen repeatedly, ten times or more. The gene calls are TRBV5-1 and TRBJ1-1, with 7 bases fitting TRBD1. This CDR3 contains 16 residues. The germline V gene encodes CDR1 SGHRS and CDR2 YFSETQ. The ends lost 0 bases at V and 5 bases at J; junction bases unmatched: 10. Here the CDR3 reads CASSLASTGRGTEAFF. CDR3 DNA: TGCGCCAGCAGCTTGGCATCGACAGGGAGGGGGACTGAAGCTTTCTTT.

The rearrangement links TRBV20-1 to TRBJ2-7; no clear D. From germline, CDR1 is DFQATT and CDR2 SNEGSKA (reference sequence). V shed 6 bases and J shed 2 bases, with 17 bases lying between them. The CDR3 has 14 amino acids. CDR3 nucleotide sequence: TGCAGTGCCCCCTTGGCAGGCCGTACCTACGAGCAGTACTTC. It translates to CSAPLAGRTYEQYF.

J is TRBJ1-4 and V is TRBV5-4, with D perhaps TRBD1 (5 bases). The V end was cut by 3 bases, the J end by 3 bases, with 9 bases between. This CDR3 region has 14 residues. CDR1 SGHNT and CDR2 YYREEE come from the germline V gene (reference sequence). In nucleotides, the CDR3 is TGTGCCAGCAGCTCACAGGAAGCTAATGAAAAACTGTTTTTT. Its translation is CASSSQEANEKLFF.